Shown below are 32 T cell receptor beta chains from a single sample sequenced in a study of blood T cells in healthy people across ages. A second PCR, run for about 7 to 12 cycles, used a sample-barcoded 5' primer plus a J-beta primer mix. TCRdb recomputed calls from the 5' RACE reads with MiXCR, one row per CDR3 protein. The sample carries around 1,900,000 distinct CDR3 sequences, roughly two fifths recorded once. Sequenced: blood. These receptors originate from a human donor in good health.

V gene TRBV6-6 combines with J gene TRBJ2-5, with D possibly being TRBD1 or TRBD2 (5 bases each). V lost 5 bases to trimming and J lost 3 bases, with 16 bases between them. Germline lookup yields CDR1 MNHNY and CDR2 SVGAGI (reference sequence). The length of the CDR3 is 15 residues. The CDR3 DNA follows: TGTGCCAGCAGTCCCCCCCCTAGGGGAGAAGAGACCCAGTACTTC. Residues: CASSPPPRGEETQYF.

The V gene is TRBV20-1, the J gene TRBJ1-2; no clear D gene. Germline V gives CDR1 DFQATT, CDR2 SNEGSKA (reference sequence). The CDR3 spans 12 residues. Trimming took 6 bases from V and 4 from J, leaving 12 bases between them. The CDR3 region has the DNA TGCAGTGCGGCGGAAAACATCTATGGCTACACCTTC. Residues: CSAAENIYGYTF.

The chain couples TRBV6-5 to TRBJ2-7, with 8 bases that match TRBD1. Trimming removed 6 bases from V and 7 bases from J; junction bases left unmatched: 14. This CDR3 contains 15 residues. CDR1 and CDR2 (germline): MNHEY, SVGAGI. CDR3 DNA: TGTGCCAGCAGCCTTGACAGGGGTGGTTACAATGAGCAGTACTTC. This codes for CASSLDRGGYNEQYF.

The chain carries TRBV27 and TRBJ1-6, with 10 positions matching TRBD1. Germline lookup yields CDR1 MNHEY and CDR2 SMNVEV (reference sequence). V gave up 8 bases and J gave up 10 bases; unmatched junction bases: 8. The CDR3 extends over 14 amino acids. CDR3: CASGWDRGNSPLHF. The CDR3 DNA sequence: TGTGCCAGCGGGTGGGACAGGGGTAACTCACCCCTCCACTTT.

V usage is TRBV9 and J usage is TRBJ2-3, with TRBD2 as a possible D gene (6 bases). The germline V and J ends were trimmed by 0 bases and 4 bases, with 24 bases remaining between them. The CDR3 contains 19 residues. CDR1 is SGDLS, CDR2 YYNGEE, per germline. This chain's CDR3 is CASSVGGRSNSWEADTQYF. In DNA form, the CDR3 reads TGTGCCAGCAGCGTAGGGGGAAGGAGTAACAGTTGGGAGGCAGATACGCAGTATTTT.

This rearrangement joins TRBV4-3 to TRBJ2-5; 13 nucleotides align to TRBD2. This CDR3 contains 17 residues. CDR1 is LGHNA and CDR2 is YSLEER in the germline V gene. With 4 bases clipped from V and 5 bases from J, the junction kept 10 bases outside the gene matches. The CDR3 region is CASSPGTSGATIETQYF. The CDR3 coding sequence is TGCGCCAGCAGCCCAGGGACTAGCGGGGCGACAATTGAGACCCAGTACTTC.

The sample holds many counts of this clonotype. The CDR3 here is CASSRDSYNEQFF. DNA for the CDR3: TGTGCCAGCAGTAGGGACAGCTACAATGAGCAGTTCTTC. The rearrangement uses TRBV7-2 and TRBJ2-1; 7 positions match TRBD1. The V and J ends lost 6 bases and 3 bases, in that order; junction bases with no gene match: 2. This CDR3 comprises 13 residues. CDR1 is SGHTA, CDR2 FQGNSA, per germline.

The V gene is TRBV12-5, the J gene TRBJ1-1, with a possible D match to TRBD1 (5 bases). The CDR3 contains 15 residues. Germline-derived CDR1 and CDR2 are LGHNT and FRNRAP. V lost 6 bases and J lost 3, with 17 bases in between. The CDR3 DNA reads TGTGCTAGTGGCTGGGGGACGGAGATCTACACTGAAGCTTTCTTT. Encoded protein: CASGWGTEIYTEAFF. The whole variable domain, filled in from reference TRBV12-5 and TRBJ1-1, reads DARVTQTPRHKVTEMGQEVTMRCQPILGHNTVFWYRQTMMQGLELLAYFRNRAPLDDSGMPKDRFSAEMPDATLATLKIQPSEPRDSAVYFCASGWGTEIYTEAFFGQGTRLTVV.

The chain carries TRBV28 and TRBJ2-1; TRBD1 aligns across 9 bases. The CDR3 spans 14 residues. Trimming removed 10 bases from V and 4 bases from J; junction bases left unmatched: 8. The V gene's germline CDR1 is MDHEN and CDR2 SYDVKM. The CDR3 region is CATSGTGIYNEQFF. CDR3 coding DNA: TGTGCCACTTCCGGGACAGGGATTTACAATGAGCAGTTCTTC.

The rearrangement links TRBV27 to TRBJ1-2; 11 bases match TRBD1. The CDR3 has 14 residues. The J segment lost 8 bases and the V segment lost 6 bases, leaving 8 bases of the junction unmatched. Looked up from germline, CDR1 is MNHEY and CDR2 is SMNVEV (reference sequence). This chain's CDR3 is CASSPRDRGLGYTF. CDR3 bases: TGTGCCAGCAGCCCCAGGGACAGGGGGTTAGGCTACACCTTC.

The chain couples TRBV7-9 to TRBJ1-1; D not resolved. The germline CDR1 and CDR2 sequences are SEHNR and FQNEAQ (reference sequence). The CDR3 is 13 amino acids. The V and J ends lost 5 bases and 6 bases respectively, with 13 bases between them. The CDR3 reads CASSPWSNAEAFF. The DNA for the CDR3 is TGTGCCAGCAGCCCCTGGAGTAACGCTGAAGCTTTCTTT.

This clonotype showed up just a few times. The rearrangement links TRBV5-4 to TRBJ2-5; 13 bases align to TRBD2. The CDR3 extends over 17 amino acids. Looked up from germline, CDR1 is SGHNT and CDR2 is YYREEE (reference sequence). The V segment lost 4 bases and the J segment 2 bases; nucleotides outside the gene matches: 8. In nucleotides, the CDR3 is TGTGCCAGCAGCATGGGACTAGCGGGGAGTCGGCAAGAGACCCAGTACTTC. This gives the protein CASSMGLAGSRQETQYF.

The rearrangement uses TRBV3-1 and TRBJ2-7; D possibly uses TRBD1 or TRBD2 (5 bases each). CDR3 length equals 15 residues. V was trimmed by 8 bases and J by 0 bases, leaving 17 bases between them. CDR1 is LGHDT and CDR2 is YNNKEL in the germline V gene (reference sequence). CDR3 region: CASSEGDPTSYEQYF. The CDR3 DNA sequence: TGTGCCAGCTCAGAAGGGGACCCGACCTCCTACGAGCAGTACTTC.

This clonotype was seen a handful of times. The chain combines TRBV20-1 with TRBJ2-7; a weak D match, TRBD1 (6 bases). Germline V CDR1 and CDR2: DFQATT, SNEGSKA (reference sequence). The CDR3 runs to 13 residues. The ends were cut back, 0 bases at V and 7 bases at J, with 13 bases in the middle. CDR3 loop: CSARDSRGSEQYF. CDR3 sequence (DNA): TGCAGTGCTAGAGATAGCAGGGGTTCAGAGCAGTACTTC.

This clonotype was counted a few times. This chain joins TRBV9 and TRBJ2-1, with TRBD2 matching over 9 bases. Germline loops: CDR1 SGDLS, CDR2 YYNGEE. The CDR3 has 15 residues. After removal of 4 bases from V and 9 bases from J, the junction contained 11 bases not matched to a gene. The CDR3 coding sequence is TGTGCCAGCAGCACCCAGGGACTAGCTAAGTCTGAGCAGTTCTTC. Protein sequence: CASSTQGLAKSEQFF.

The V and J genes are TRBV7-2 and TRBJ2-2; D ambiguous. CDR1 is SGHTA and CDR2 is FQGNSA in the germline V gene. The CDR3 length is 17 residues. The V end lost 1 base, the J end lost 1 base, and 13 bases lay between the germline ends. This CDR3 reads CASSLVGSAKNTGELFF. In DNA form, the CDR3 reads TGTGCCAGCAGCTTAGTTGGGTCGGCAAAGAACACCGGGGAGCTGTTTTTT. The full variable domain, with the rest looked up from reference TRBV7-2 and TRBJ2-2, is GAGVSQSPSNKVTEKGKDVELRCDPISGHTALYWYRQSLGQGLEFLIYFQGNSAPDKSGLPSDRFSAERTGGSVSTLTIQRTQQEDSAVYLCASSLVGSAKNTGELFFGEGSRLTVL.

The V and J genes are TRBV5-1 and TRBJ2-2; maybe TRBD2 (6 bases). V was cut by 6 bases and J by 2 bases, with 11 bases left in between. The CDR3 sequence is 14 residues long. Per the germline V gene, CDR1 is SGHRS and CDR2 is YFSETQ. CDR3 protein: CASTPGLNTGELFF. CDR3 DNA: TGCGCCAGCACACCGGGACTTAACACCGGGGAGCTGTTTTTT.

This clonotype was detected a few times. J is TRBJ1-5 and V is TRBV12-5; TRBD1 matches at 7 bases. The CDR3 spans 14 residues. CDR1 LGHNT and CDR2 FRNRAP come from the germline V gene. J lost 2 bases, V lost 4 bases, and 2 bases had no gene match. CDR3: CASGSTGGNQPQHF. DNA for the CDR3: TGTGCTAGTGGTTCAACAGGGGGCAATCAGCCCCAGCATTTT.

CDR3 loop: CASSDAGAGTYNEQFF. In DNA form, the CDR3 reads TGTGCCAGCAGTGACGCCGGGGCAGGGACCTACAATGAGCAGTTCTTC. This sequence joins TRBV6-1 and TRBJ2-1; D could derive from TRBD1 or TRBD2 (5 bases each). The germline V and J ends were trimmed by 3 bases and 2 bases, with 14 bases remaining between them. There are 16 residues in the CDR3. The germline V gene has CDR1 MNHNS and CDR2 SASEGT.

This clonotype occurred a few times. The CDR3 is CASSPRQDNTDTQYF. The DNA of the CDR3 is TGTGCCAGCAGCCCTCGACAGGATAACACAGATACGCAGTATTTT. This chain uses TRBV4-2 with TRBJ2-3; TRBD1 might be the D (6 bases). The CDR3 extends over 15 amino acids. CDR1 is LGHNA and CDR2 is YNFKEQ in the germline V gene. V lost 4 bases to trimming and J lost 2 bases, with 13 bases between them.

This clonotype came up many times. The chain is built from TRBV29-1 and TRBJ1-2, with 8 bases identical to TRBD1. Germline trimming cut 3 bases from V and 8 bases from J; bases unmatched to any gene: 5. The CDR3 sequence is 12 residues long. Germline lookup yields CDR1 SQVTM and CDR2 ANQGSEA. The CDR3 reads CSVDQGASGYTF. CDR3 nucleotide sequence: TGCAGCGTTGACCAGGGGGCATCCGGCTACACCTTC.

The genes are TRBV12-3 or TRBV12-4 and TRBJ1-1; 9 bases fit TRBD1. Trimming at V came to 4 bases and at J to 0 bases, leaving 3 bases not matched to a gene. The CDR3 sequence is 15 residues long. CDR3 DNA sequence: TGTGCCAGCAGTTCACAGGGGGCAATGAACACTGAAGCTTTCTTT. The encoded protein is CASSSQGAMNTEAFF.

The DNA for the CDR3 is TGTGCCAGCAGTGTAATTAATCCTAATAGCGGGGAGCTGTTTTTT. This encodes CASSVINPNSGELFF. The chain is built from TRBV2 and TRBJ2-2, with D uncertain. CDR3 length: 15 amino acids. In germline, CDR1 is SNHLY, CDR2 FYNNEI. Trimming left V 4 bases short and J 7 bases short, with 16 bases between. The whole variable domain, filled in from reference TRBV2 and TRBJ2-2, reads EPEVTQTPSHQVTQMGQEVILRCVPISNHLYFYWYRQILGQKVEFLVSFYNNEISEKSEIFDDQFSVERPDGSNFTLKIRSTKLEDSAMYFCASSVINPNSGELFFGEGSRLTVL.

V usage is TRBV6-6 and J usage is TRBJ2-5, with D unresolved. Trimming stripped 8 bases from V and 0 bases from J, with 10 bases between. CDR3 length: 13 amino acids. Germline CDR1 is MNHNY and CDR2 is SVGAGI (reference sequence). In nucleotides, the CDR3 is TGTGCCAGCTATGTAGAGTACCAAGAGACCCAGTACTTC. Its translation: CASYVEYQETQYF.

The chain uses TRBV20-1 and TRBJ2-3, with TRBD2 matching 10 bases. Per the germline V gene, CDR1 is DFQATT and CDR2 is SNEGSKA (reference sequence). V shed 2 bases, J shed 6 bases, and the junction held 8 bases outside the gene matches. The CDR3 runs to 15 residues. The CDR3 nucleotides read TGCAGTGCTAGACCTAGCGGGGGTGTATTCGATACGCAGTATTTT. Translation: CSARPSGGVFDTQYF.

In nucleotides, the CDR3 is TGTGCCAGCCGGGACAGGGGTTATGAAAAACTGTTTTTT. Residues: CASRDRGYEKLFF. The chain joins TRBV6-1 to TRBJ1-4, with 10 bases that match TRBD1. CDR3 length equals 13 residues. Germline V gene sequence: CDR1 MNHNS, CDR2 SASEGT. V was clipped by 8 bases and J by 6 bases; unmatched bases: 3.

CDR3 in DNA: TGCGCCAGCAGTGATGGGGTAGCGGACACCATATATTTT. Translation gives CASSDGVADTIYF. This rearrangement joins TRBV10-2 to TRBJ1-3; no firm D call. The germline gives CDR1 WSHSY, CDR2 SAAADI. This CDR3 is 13 amino acids long. V was clipped by 3 bases and J by 8 bases, with 11 bases between them.

This chain links TRBV27 with TRBJ1-2; tentative D call: TRBD1 (6 bases). The germline V and J ends were trimmed by 5 bases and 4 bases, with 20 bases remaining between them. This CDR3 comprises 16 residues. Germline V gene sequence: CDR1 MNHEY, CDR2 SMNVEV (reference sequence). The CDR3 nucleotides are TGTGCCAGCAGTCTAAGCATGGACAGACGGTCCTATGGCTACACCTTC. It codes for CASSLSMDRRSYGYTF.

This clonotype was recorded a few times. The chain combines TRBV7-2 with TRBJ2-3; D is unresolved. V lost 1 base, J lost 4 bases, and 9 bases lay in between. The CDR3 length is 14 residues. Germline CDR1 SGHTA, CDR2 FQGNSA. The CDR3 bases are TGTGCCAGCAGCTTAGAGCGTTTAGCAGATACGCAGTATTTT. It codes for CASSLERLADTQYF.

The chain uses TRBV7-2 and TRBJ1-2; D is unresolved. V dropped 5 bases and J dropped 6 bases, with 16 bases sitting between them. Germline CDR1 SGHTA, CDR2 FQGNSA. This CDR3 has 14 residues. For the CDR3, the DNA is TGTGCCAGCAGCAGTGACGGGGTGCTTGATGGCTACACCTTC. Protein: CASSSDGVLDGYTF.

The gene calls are TRBV10-3 and TRBJ1-5; D not certain. Germline V gene data show CDR1 as ENHRY and CDR2 as SYGVKD. This CDR3 is built from 14 residues. Trimming cost V 4 bases and J 6 bases, with 13 bases left between them. This chain's CDR3 is CAISGPGESQPQHF. The CDR3 DNA is TGTGCCATCAGTGGACCTGGCGAAAGTCAGCCCCAGCATTTT.

About this clonotype: A junction boundary mismatches the germline segment, possibly from a read error. The chain couples TRBV5-1 to TRBJ2-5, with TRBD2 matching 12 bases. This CDR3 contains 16 residues. Per the germline V gene, CDR1 is SGHRS and CDR2 is YFSETQ. As DNA, the CDR3 is TGCGCCAGCAGCACACTGACTAGCGGGGGCCAAGAGACCCGGTACTTC. Protein sequence: CASSTLTSGGQETRYF.